The clone carrying this T cell receptor beta chain was detected only a few times. The data were obtained in a study of T cell changes during pregnancy in multiple sclerosis. Using immunoSEQ multiplex PCR, the repertoire was profiled, and TCRdb retains in-frame clones only, with some absent. The sample shows under 75,000 clones, 91% of them seen only once. CDR3 length equals 16 residues. From germline, CDR1 is SGDLS and CDR2 YYNGEE. With V trimmed by 0 bases and J by 7 bases, 12 bases remained unmatched. Sequences were derived from CD4+ T cells from peripheral blood mononuclear cells, sampled after pregnancy. This TCR came from a female donor in good health, enrolled as a control in a pregnancy study. The V gene is TRBV9, the J gene TRBJ1-1; 7 nucleotides agree with TRBD1. CDR3 loop: CASSVGTGYSHGEAFF. The CDR3, as DNA: TGTGCCAGCAGCGTAGGGACAGGTTATTCTCATGGTGAAGCTTTCTTT.